This passage covers 21 T cell receptor beta chains from one sample sequenced in a study of molecular identifiers for immune sequencing clone quantification. TCRdb processed the PCR reads anew with MiXCR; each CDR3 protein has one entry. The sample contains hundreds of thousands of distinct CDR3 sequences, 25% of which appear only once. The specimen sequenced was naive CD8+ T cells from blood, with Jurkat cell RNA spiked in. Regarding subset: FACS-sorted CD8+CD4-CCR7+CD45RA+ naive T cells. Every receptor here comes from a human donor in good health. Some libraries in this study had Jurkat cell RNA spiked in.

Many counts were recorded for this clonotype. The rearrangement joins TRBV7-2 to TRBJ2-7; possibly TRBD1 for D (5 bases). Germline CDR1 reads SGHTA; CDR2 reads FQGNSA. V lost 1 base and J lost 3, with 10 bases in between. This CDR3 contains 14 residues. The DNA of the CDR3 is TGTGCCAGCAGCTTAGGTGTGACAGTCTACGAGCAGTACTTC. Its translation: CASSLGVTVYEQYF.

The V gene is TRBV29-1, the J gene TRBJ1-1; unclear D gene. CDR1 SQVTM and CDR2 ANQGSEA come from the germline V gene. V dropped 1 base and J dropped 1 base, with 10 bases sitting between them. The CDR3 covers 14 residues. CDR3 nucleotide sequence: TGCAGCGTTGAAGTTCGGGCAGGGAACACTGAAGCTTTCTTT. Its protein product is CSVEVRAGNTEAFF.

The sample holds many counts of this clonotype. The chain employs TRBV4-3 and TRBJ2-7; D tentatively fits TRBD1 or TRBD2 (5 bases each). Germline values: CDR1 LGHNA, CDR2 YSLEER. CDR3 size: 15 residues. The V end lost 2 bases, the J end lost 4 bases, and 15 bases lay between the germline ends. The CDR3 reads CASSQYRDPTYEQYF. The CDR3 nucleotides are TGCGCCAGCAGCCAATACCGGGACCCCACATACGAGCAGTACTTC.

The chain combines TRBV2 with TRBJ1-1; tentative D call: TRBD1 (5 bases). V gave up 7 bases and J gave up 3 bases, with 21 bases separating them. This CDR3 has 16 residues. CDR1 SNHLY and CDR2 FYNNEI come from the germline V gene. The CDR3 protein is CASINPRQPGDTEAFF. The CDR3 nucleotides read TGTGCCAGCATCAACCCTCGACAGCCCGGGGACACTGAAGCTTTCTTT.

This clonotype turned up a few times. The rearrangement uses TRBV12-3 or TRBV12-4 and TRBJ2-7; D is ambiguous. The CDR3 totals 12 residues. V lost 7 bases to trimming and J lost 4 bases, with 11 bases between them. The CDR3 DNA reads TGTGCCAGCACCACGACTGGGTACGAGCAGTACTTC. Amino acid sequence: CASTTTGYEQYF.

The J gene is TRBJ2-1, the V gene TRBV20-1; D gene uncertain. The CDR3 is 15 amino acids. V lost 2 bases, J lost 3 bases, and 14 bases lay in between. CDR1 DFQATT and CDR2 SNEGSKA come from the germline V gene (reference sequence). This chain's CDR3 is CSARPSSENYNEQFF. Here the CDR3 DNA reads TGCAGTGCTAGACCCTCGAGCGAGAACTACAATGAGCAGTTCTTC.

V gene TRBV4-3 combines with J gene TRBJ1-5; 7 bases align to TRBD1. The trim removed 0 bases at V and 7 bases at J, leaving 6 bases unmatched. Germline CDR1 and CDR2: LGHNA and YSLEER. CDR3 length: 15 amino acids. The CDR3 sequence: CASSQEGRGDQPQHF. The CDR3 nucleotides are TGCGCCAGCAGCCAAGAGGGCAGGGGGGACCAGCCCCAGCATTTT.

This clonotype showed up many times. This rearrangement joins TRBV5-6 to TRBJ2-2; D might be TRBD2 (5 bases). There are 15 residues in the CDR3. The V gene's germline CDR1 is SGHDT and CDR2 YYEEEE. The V end was cut by 0 bases, the J end by 1 base, with 7 bases between. This CDR3 is CASSLGGMNTGELFF. DNA of the CDR3: TGTGCCAGCAGCTTGGGAGGGATGAACACCGGGGAGCTGTTTTTT.

This clonotype was counted a few times. The chain combines TRBV28 with TRBJ2-2; no definite D call. The V end was cut by 6 bases, the J end by 6 bases, with 11 bases between. This CDR3 region has 13 residues. Germline-derived CDR1 and CDR2 are MDHEN and SYDVKM. CDR3 loop: CASRRHYAGELFF. In nucleotides, the CDR3 is TGTGCCAGCAGACGGCACTACGCCGGGGAGCTGTTTTTT.

This clonotype was seen a handful of times. The CDR3 nucleotides read TGCGCCAGCAGCCAAGTAAGTTACAATGAGCAGTTCTTC. Its protein product is CASSQVSYNEQFF. V gene TRBV4-3 combines with J gene TRBJ2-1; D unclear. V shed 1 base and J shed 4 bases, with 5 bases lying between them. Germline V gene sequence: CDR1 LGHNA, CDR2 YSLEER. The CDR3 has 13 residues.

The chain couples TRBV9 to TRBJ2-1; D unresolved. Trimming took 4 bases from V and 9 from J, leaving 5 bases between them. This CDR3 has 10 residues. The germline V gene has CDR1 SGDLS and CDR2 YYNGEE. CDR3 protein: CASSPIEQFF. In nucleotides, the CDR3 is TGTGCCAGCAGCCCCATTGAGCAGTTCTTC. The entire variable domain, with the rest obtained from reference TRBV9 and TRBJ2-1, is as follows: DSGVTQTPKHLITATGQRVTLRCSPRSGDLSVYWYQQSLDQGLQFLIQYYNGEERAKGNILERFSAQQFPDLHSELNLSSLELGDSALYFCASSPIEQFFGPGTRLTVL.

This clonotype was observed many times. The chain recombines TRBV10-2 with TRBJ2-3; possibly TRBD1 for D (6 bases). Deletions cut 3 bases from V and 6 bases from J, with 10 bases between. The CDR3 is 13 residues long. Germline assignment: CDR1 WSHSY and CDR2 SAAADI. DNA for the CDR3: TGCGCCAGCAGTGATTGGGGGCCGGATACGCAGTATTTT. This translates into CASSDWGPDTQYF.

This clonotype was observed many times. The rearrangement joins TRBV2 to TRBJ2-4; unclear D gene. The CDR3 consists of 13 residues. CDR1 and CDR2 (germline): SNHLY, FYNNEI. Trimming shortened V by 1 base and J by 15 bases, and 16 bases separated the two germline ends. The CDR3 spells CASSEEHSHPGYF. In nucleotides, the CDR3 is TGTGCCAGCAGTGAAGAGCACTCGCACCCGGGGTACTTC.

On this clonotype: This may be a read error: a much more frequent sequence differs by one nucleotide. Written as DNA, the CDR3 is TGCAGTGCTGGAGAACCAATCGCTCCGCCCTACGAGCAGTACTTC. It specifies CSAGEPIAPPYEQYF. The chain carries TRBV20-1 and TRBJ2-7; D not certain. The CDR3 covers 15 residues. Germline CDR1 DFQATT, CDR2 SNEGSKA (reference sequence).

This clonotype was counted a single time. A much larger clone is a single base away; this may be a read error. The chain links TRBV7-6 to TRBJ1-1; D ambiguous. This CDR3 is built from 14 residues. CDR1 is SGHVS and CDR2 is FNYEAQ in the germline V gene. CDR3 bases: TGTGCCAGCAGCTTCCAAGAAATGAACACTGAAGCTATCTTT. Its translation is CASSFQEMNTEAIF.

This clonotype occurred many times. The chain combines TRBV4-3 with TRBJ2-7, with D perhaps TRBD1 (5 bases). The CDR3 has 15 amino acids. Germline V gene lookup returns CDR1 LGHNA and CDR2 YSLEER. V shed 1 base and J shed 1 base, with 11 bases lying between them. The CDR3 spells CASSQGRAGSYEQYF. The CDR3 DNA sequence: TGCGCCAGCAGCCAAGGACGGGCAGGGTCCTACGAGCAGTACTTC.

This clonotype was counted only a few times. The V gene is TRBV29-1, the J gene TRBJ2-7, with D unclear. This CDR3 contains 12 residues. Germline loops: CDR1 SQVTM, CDR2 ANQGSEA. Trimming took off 0 bases at V and 9 bases at J, with 12 bases between the two ends. The CDR3 coding sequence is TGCAGCGTTGAAGATCGTGAGCTGGGGCAGTACTTC. This gives the protein CSVEDRELGQYF.

This clonotype occurred many times. The chain employs TRBV9 and TRBJ2-6; 7 nucleotides match TRBD1. The ends lost 3 bases at V and 0 bases at J; junction bases unmatched: 9. The germline CDR1 and CDR2 sequences are SGDLS and YYNGEE. CDR3 length: 18 residues. CDR3 DNA: TGTGCCAGCAGCGGATTAACAGGGGCCGACTCTGGGGCCAACGTCCTGACTTTC. Encoded protein: CASSGLTGADSGANVLTF.

This clonotype appeared many times. This chain uses TRBV7-8 with TRBJ2-3; 8 bases fit TRBD2. Germline V CDR1 and CDR2: SGHVS, FQNEAQ. The V segment lost 5 bases and the J segment 3 bases; nucleotides outside the gene matches: 13. This CDR3 is 17 amino acids long. Here the CDR3 reads CASSMSLVGGGTDTQYF. As DNA, the CDR3 is TGTGCCAGCAGCATGAGCCTAGTCGGCGGGGGGACAGATACGCAGTATTTT.

This rearrangement joins TRBV18 to TRBJ1-1; TRBD1 matches at 7 bases. CDR3 length: 16 residues. The V and J ends lost 3 bases and 5 bases, in that order; junction bases with no gene match: 12. CDR1 and CDR2 from the germline V gene are KGHSH and LQKENI. As DNA, the CDR3 is TGTGCCAGCTCACCCCCAGTAGGGGGCGCAGGGACTGAAGCTTTCTTT. It translates to CASSPPVGGAGTEAFF.

The rearrangement uses TRBV28 and TRBJ2-2, with TRBD2 identical over 8 bases. The V gene's germline CDR1 is MDHEN and CDR2 SYDVKM. V shed 5 bases and J 5 bases; nucleotides not matched to a gene: 7. This CDR3 is 15 amino acids long. The CDR3 DNA is TGTGCCAGCAGTCAGCGGGAGTGGGGGACCGGGGAGCTGTTTTTT. Its translation is CASSQREWGTGELFF.